This T cell receptor (beta chain) was captured by sequencing in a study of cytomegalovirus exposure and HLA in healthy donors (TCRdb year 2017). Describing the broader study: An earlier analysis of roughly 500 of the donors reported about 260 Gb of sequence data and 117 million unique TCR beta sequences obtained from 180 million or so T cells. Around 300 gigabases of sequencing data and 80 million or so unique TCR sequences were included in an early release covering several hundred HLA-typed donors. Among the roughly 370 genotyped donors, around 79% belonged to the genetic ancestry cluster associated with self-reported Caucasian donors. The study aimed to test whether cataloging public T cell receptors could reveal signatures of past pathogen exposure. Using immunosequencing, the study profiled T cell repertoires from some 670 subjects and related those repertoires to cytomegalovirus serostatus. Besides the first cohort of approximately 670 subjects, a separate validation cohort made up of over 95 different subjects was used. To predict cytomegalovirus infection status, the study combined high-throughput TCR immunosequencing, statistical association of individual TCRs with disease status, and machine learning. In a later analysis, previously published TCR beta repertoires from 500 to 750 donors were re-analyzed and high-resolution HLA genotyping was added so that TCR occurrence patterns could be studied. In the later analysis, no new phenotypic data were used to find candidate immune exposures; instead, reliance was placed on TCR beta sequences and their occurrence across donors. To decide whether each TCR beta V gene segment behaved as functional or pseudogenic, an earlier analysis of some 580 of the donors relied on high-throughput TCR beta sequencing. Alongside the repertoire data, information on donor age, sex, ethnicity and CMV serostatus was compiled. In a later genetic analysis, genome-wide SNP genotypes for about 55% of the roughly 700 donors were used, and that subset was treated as a discovery cohort. Every repertoire in the discovery cohort had been generated on one and the same sequencing platform. Both class I and class II loci were covered by HLA typing, at four-digit resolution. Typing coverage varied by locus: about 629-640 donors for A, B, C, DRB1 and DQB1; 500 to 550 for DQA1; around 610 for DPA1; around 490 for DPB1. A handful of DR-DQ haplotypes were treated as single units for association and clustering because of strong linkage in the cohort. Among 350 to 400 genotyped donors of the cohort, an average of around 240,000 unique TCR beta nucleotide sequences were sequenced per donor, around a sixth of them non-productive. General study outcomes and caveats: The authors suggested that the approach could potentially be generalized to other disease states and immunological phenotypes. A later analysis found that most CMV-associated TCR beta chains appeared HLA-restricted, with HLA associations seemingly driven largely by CMV exposure. A later analysis reported that several top co-occurrence clusters appeared linked to parvovirus B19, influenza, CMV and Epstein-Barr virus. According to a later genetic analysis, donors in an Asian-associated ancestry cluster had fewer N-insertions in productive TCRs than the approximately 670-donor mean. In a later analysis, HLA-associated TCR beta chains were found to be more clonally expanded and to have lower generation probabilities than equally common non-associated chains. A few of the identified cytomegalovirus-associated TCR beta chains were confirmed in vitro to be specific for cytomegalovirus antigens. The only immune exposure information available for the cohort was CMV serostatus. This cohort had only TCR beta chains sequenced, and the lack of alpha or paired-chain data limited which features could be detected. Because counts were too low, roughly 16 rarely observed V segments, including chromosome 9 orphons, were left out of the earlier analysis of a few hundred of the donors. The study gave a list of under 200 TCR beta chains associated with cytomegalovirus. Because the 87-base-pair reads could not distinguish some IMGT-functional V segments, including TRBV6-2 and TRBV6-3, those segments were excluded. In a later analysis, TCR association rates were found to vary across HLA loci, with the most associated TCRs seen for DRB1 alleles and the fewest for HLA-C alleles. Specific HLA alleles were associated with more than 15,000 TCR beta sequences at a false discovery rate of 0.05 in a later analysis. In a later genetic analysis, a missense DCLRE1C variant was associated with V-gene and J-gene trimming of TCR beta chains, and the association was replicated in an independent cohort. Sequencing depth was assumed to be roughly uniform across donors in the presence/absence analyses, though that assumption may not hold. HLA typing was unavailable for some donors at each locus, so association tests used only the typed subset. In an earlier analysis of more than 500 of the donors, most TCR beta V segments appeared in productive rearrangements about 87% or about 30% of the time, broadly matching IMGT annotations. A group of highly shared sequence variants was considered likely to be a technical artifact of the sequencing pipeline. Cytomegalovirus status was reported to be diagnosed by the classifier with high specificity and sensitivity in both the original and validation cohorts. Correlated functional status among segregating V segments might reflect linkage disequilibrium, but an unknown experimental factor could not be ruled out. A further reported finding was that TCR beta sequences accurately predicted the HLA-A and HLA-B alleles for most subjects in the first cohort. Across donors, most TCR sequences were observed very rarely, whereas some public TCRs were present in many individuals. Strong co-occurrence of HLA alleles, especially DR and DQ, made assigning TCR associations to individual alleles difficult.

The CDR3 runs 15 residues from the cysteine to the phenylalanine. The entry retains the CDR3 DNA only, 45 bases that are in frame from base 1. CDR1 and CDR2, per the germline V gene, are LGHNA and YNFKEQ. The germline ends are 10 bases apart after V is trimmed by 0 bases and J by 4 bases. Library preparation used the immunoSEQ multiplex PCR assay. For the multiplex PCR, a mixture combining 60 forward primers for TCR Vbeta segments and 13 reverse primers for TCR Jbeta segments was used. A multiplex PCR assay on genomic DNA amplified the CDR3 region of rearranged TCR beta genes. The amplified TCR beta libraries were sequenced on the Illumina HiSeq System as 87-base-pair reads. The study's processing was this. In a later analysis, tens of millions of unique TCR beta chains were counted across the approximately 640 repertoires, and around 10 million of these chains were shared by at least two donors. To remove PCR and sequencing errors, raw reads were error-corrected and collapsed into unique sequences using a nearest-neighbor algorithm that merged closely related sequences. To assign V, D and J gene segments, CDR3 sequences were aligned to IMGT reference sequences. For a sequence to be retained, a match of at least six nucleotides was required to both a V gene segment and a J gene segment. A rearrangement counted as productive if the CDR3 had no stop codons and remained in frame with V and J, and every other rearrangement counted as non-productive. CDR3 was defined according to IMGT convention as the region running from the second conserved V-encoded cysteine to the conserved J-encoded phenylalanine. The earlier analysis of some 540 of the donors excluded any sequence lacking an unambiguous match to a single V gene segment. In an earlier analysis of approximately 590 of the donors, V segments were called functional above 56.7% productive rearrangements and were called segregating when the between-donor standard deviation exceeded 5%. To diagnose cytomegalovirus status from the catalog of TCR beta chain sequences, a statistical classification framework was built. A later analysis assigned V and J genes by comparing TCR nucleotide sequences with IMGT/GENE-DB human TR gene sequences. A later analysis assigned CDR3 sequences and most-parsimonious VDJ recombination scenarios with the TCRdist pipeline. In a later analysis, every TCR beta chain was defined by the combination of its CDR3 amino acid sequence and its V-gene family, and reads without a unique V-gene family were dropped. To address suspected cross-contamination and a sequencing artifact, a later analysis removed around 590 highly shared, low-generation-probability nucleotide sequences. For each public chain, a later analysis derived a clonal expansion index from normalized ranks of inferred template counts within each repertoire. Generation probabilities in a later analysis came from a VDJ recombination model fitted to out-of-frame rearrangements, and those results were checked against IGoR. In a later analysis, hypergeometric tests were used to score TCR-TCR, TCR-HLA and TCR-CMV co-occurrence, with a repertoire-size bias correction applied to TCR pairs. To estimate false discovery rates, a later analysis permuted the HLA or CMV assignments 20 times. In a later analysis, co-occurring TCRs were grouped with DBSCAN, and TCRdist sequence similarity was added when clustering was performed within HLA-allele-positive subsets. For co-occurrence clustering, repertoires with fewer than 30,000 or more than 120,000 public chains were excluded, along with five repertoires with anomalous nucleotide sharing. Imported from immuneACCESS, the table was reduced by TCRdb to in-frame sequences with V and J called. These copies leave out some clones; in studies compared against another copy, an unresolved V gene accounts for under half, and the cause of the remainder is not known. D and trimming were read from the DNA, whereas the V and J calls and clone size are those reported in that table. This sample comprises 200,000 to 250,000 clones, approximately 82% of them detected only once. The top ten hold 3% to 4% of the sample.

As regards this clone: Its antigen has not been determined. No qualities accompany the bases; no much larger clone lies one base away.

In total, roughly 710 healthy bone marrow donors made up the cohort. At the time of sampling, every cohort member was nominally healthy, though immune exposures that went unrecorded were likely present. The donor tested CMV seronegative and was one of the 352 seronegative cohort members. Every donor gave a peripheral blood sample, and the peripheral blood mononuclear cells from that sample were used for TCR beta sequencing. The Qiagen DNeasy Blood Extraction Kit was used to extract genomic DNA from the blood cell samples. The sequence is built from TRBV4-2 and TRBJ2-1; the D gene cannot be named for sure. Material for sequencing was PBMCs. The clonotype originates from a male donor in good health and CMV-seronegative. The sequenced DNA is TGTGCCAGCAGCCAAGATTATAACGGTTACAATGAGCAGTTCTTC. Translation gives CASSQDYNGYNEQFF.